The source of this T cell receptor (beta chain) is a study of shared clonotypes between healthy human individuals. The naive CD8 population came from CD45RO-negative cells selected for CCR7, without terminally differentiated effector memory CD45RA+ cells. The CDR3 spans 14 residues. Trimming took off 5 bases at V and 7 bases at J, with 15 bases between the two ends. Germline CDR1 reads MNHEY; CDR2 reads SMNVEV (reference sequence). Assay used: immunoSEQ multiplex PCR; TCRdb lists only in-frame clones, some missing. The repertoire holds millions of clones, with approximately 94% as singletons. This chain links TRBV27 with TRBJ1-5; D gene uncertain. Sequenced sample: naive CD8+ T cells sorted from blood. The receptor comes from a man in his late teens or twenties in good health. As DNA, the CDR3 is TGTGCCAGCAGTAAGGTTCGGAATAGCCAGCCCCAGCATTTT. This codes for CASSKVRNSQPQHF.